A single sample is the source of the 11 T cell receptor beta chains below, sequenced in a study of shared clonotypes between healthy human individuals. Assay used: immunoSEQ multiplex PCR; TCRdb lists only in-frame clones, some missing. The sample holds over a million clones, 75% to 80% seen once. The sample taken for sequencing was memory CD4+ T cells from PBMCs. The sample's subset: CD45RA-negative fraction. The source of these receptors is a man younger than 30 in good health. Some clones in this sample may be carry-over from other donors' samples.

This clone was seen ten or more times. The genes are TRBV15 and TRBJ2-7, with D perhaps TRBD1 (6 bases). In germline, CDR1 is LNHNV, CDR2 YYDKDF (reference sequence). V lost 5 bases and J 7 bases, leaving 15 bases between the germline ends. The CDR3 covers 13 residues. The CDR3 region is CATSHTGTGEQYF. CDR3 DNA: TGTGCCACCAGCCACACAGGGACCGGGGAGCAGTACTTC.

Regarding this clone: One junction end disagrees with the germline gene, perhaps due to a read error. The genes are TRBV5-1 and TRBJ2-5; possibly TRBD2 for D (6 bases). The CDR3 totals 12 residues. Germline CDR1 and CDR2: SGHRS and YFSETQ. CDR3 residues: CASRLGGETQYF. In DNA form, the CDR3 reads TGCGCCAGCAGGTTGGGGGGAGAGACCCAGTACTTC.

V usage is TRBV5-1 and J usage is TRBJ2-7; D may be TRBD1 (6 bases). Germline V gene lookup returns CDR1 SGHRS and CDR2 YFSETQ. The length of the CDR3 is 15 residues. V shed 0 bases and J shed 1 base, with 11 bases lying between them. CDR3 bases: TGCGCCAGCAGCTTGGCGCCAGGGGAGTCCTACGAGCAGTACTTC. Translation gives CASSLAPGESYEQYF.

The CDR3 DNA follows: TGTGCCAGCAGCTTGGACGGAAACATTCAGTACTTC. Translating gives CASSLDGNIQYF. This rearrangement joins TRBV7-2 to TRBJ2-4, with unresolved D. Germline V gene data show CDR1 as SGHTA and CDR2 as FQGNSA. The V and J ends lost 3 bases and 6 bases respectively, with 6 bases between them. The length of the CDR3 is 12 residues. Supplemented by reference TRBV7-2 and TRBJ2-4, the full variable domain reads GAGVSQSPSNKVTEKGKDVELRCDPISGHTALYWYRQSLGQGLEFLIYFQGNSAPDKSGLPSDRFSAERTGGSVSTLTIQRTQQEDSAVYLCASSLDGNIQYFGAGTRLSVL.

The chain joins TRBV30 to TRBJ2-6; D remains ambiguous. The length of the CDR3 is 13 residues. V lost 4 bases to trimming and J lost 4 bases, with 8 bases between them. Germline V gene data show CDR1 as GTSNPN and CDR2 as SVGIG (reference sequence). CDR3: CAWMNAGANVLTF. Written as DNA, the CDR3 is TGTGCCTGGATGAACGCAGGGGCCAACGTCCTGACTTTC.

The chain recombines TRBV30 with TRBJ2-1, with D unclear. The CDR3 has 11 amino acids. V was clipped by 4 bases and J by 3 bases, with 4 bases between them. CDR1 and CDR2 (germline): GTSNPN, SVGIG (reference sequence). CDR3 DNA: TGTGCCTGGAATTTCTACAATGAGCAGTTCTTC. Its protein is CAWNFYNEQFF.

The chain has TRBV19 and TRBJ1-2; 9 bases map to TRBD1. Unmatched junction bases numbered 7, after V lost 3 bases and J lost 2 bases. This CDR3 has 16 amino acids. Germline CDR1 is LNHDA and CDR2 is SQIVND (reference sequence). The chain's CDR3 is CASSMKGTGWNYGYTF. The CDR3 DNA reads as TGTGCCAGTAGTATGAAGGGGACAGGGTGGAACTATGGCTACACCTTC.

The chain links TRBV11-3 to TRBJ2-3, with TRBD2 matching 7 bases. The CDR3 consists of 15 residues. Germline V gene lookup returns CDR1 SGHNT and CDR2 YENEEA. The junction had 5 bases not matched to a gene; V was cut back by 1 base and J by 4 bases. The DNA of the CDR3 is TGTGCCAGCAGCTTAGTCGCGGGAGCGGCAGATACGCAGTATTTT. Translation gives CASSLVAGAADTQYF.

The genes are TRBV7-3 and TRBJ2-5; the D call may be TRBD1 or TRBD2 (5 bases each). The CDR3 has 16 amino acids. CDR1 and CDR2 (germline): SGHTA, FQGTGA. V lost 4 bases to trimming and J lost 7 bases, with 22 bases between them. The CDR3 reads CASSSQPSGSGGTQYF. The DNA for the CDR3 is TGTGCCAGCAGCTCCCAGCCATCAGGGTCCGGAGGGACCCAGTACTTC.

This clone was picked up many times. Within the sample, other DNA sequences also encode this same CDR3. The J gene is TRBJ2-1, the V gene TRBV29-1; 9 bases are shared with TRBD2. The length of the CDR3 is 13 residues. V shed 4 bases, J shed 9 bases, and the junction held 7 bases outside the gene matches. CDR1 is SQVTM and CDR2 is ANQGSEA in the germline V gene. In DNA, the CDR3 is TGCAGCGTTGGGCTAGCGGGAAAGGGTGAGCAGTTCTTC. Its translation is CSVGLAGKGEQFF.

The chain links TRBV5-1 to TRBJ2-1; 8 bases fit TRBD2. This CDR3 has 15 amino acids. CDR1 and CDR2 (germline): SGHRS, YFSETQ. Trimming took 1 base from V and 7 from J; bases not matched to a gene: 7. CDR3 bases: TGCGCCAGCAGCTTGCAAGCGGGAGAGGGTAATGAGCAGTTCTTC. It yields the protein CASSLQAGEGNEQFF.